Below are 8 T cell receptor beta chains sequenced from a single sample in a study of cytomegalovirus exposure and HLA in healthy donors. Generated by immunoSEQ multiplex PCR, the TCRdb table keeps only in-frame clones and is missing some. The profile shows roughly 50,000 clones, roughly 93% of them singletons. The sample was PBMCs. These receptors were collected from a woman under 30 in good health and CMV-seropositive.

The chain recombines TRBV5-4 with TRBJ2-2, with 9 bases identical to TRBD2. The V gene end was trimmed by 0 bases and the J gene end by 6 bases; junction bases not matched to a gene: 3. The CDR3 consists of 15 residues. The germline V gene has CDR1 SGHNT and CDR2 YYREEE (reference sequence). Here the CDR3 DNA reads TGTGCCAGCAGCTTGGCTAGCGGGGTCCCCGGGGAGCTGTTTTTT. It codes for CASSLASGVPGELFF.

The chain recombines TRBV15 with TRBJ1-4; a weak D match, TRBD1 (6 bases). V dropped 5 bases and J dropped 10 bases, with 17 bases sitting between them. The CDR3 length is 14 residues. Germline V lookup: CDR1 LNHNV, CDR2 YYDKDF (reference sequence). The CDR3 region is CATSLQGSLAKLFF. The CDR3 region has the DNA TGTGCCACCAGCTTACAGGGTTCCCTTGCAAAACTGTTTTTT.

This chain links TRBV2 with TRBJ2-3, with 12 bases lining up with TRBD2. The CDR3 covers 16 residues. CDR1 SNHLY and CDR2 FYNNEI come from the germline V gene. V shed 4 bases, J shed 0 bases, and the junction held 2 bases outside the gene matches. CDR3 in DNA: TGTGCCAGCAGTGGAGGGACTAGCGGGAGCACAGATACGCAGTATTTT. Translation gives CASSGGTSGSTDTQYF.

This sequence joins TRBV7-2 and TRBJ1-1; D might be TRBD1 (5 bases). The CDR3 runs to 13 residues. In germline, CDR1 is SGHTA, CDR2 FQGNSA. Trimming shortened V by 2 bases and J by 8 bases, and 12 bases separated the two germline ends. CDR3 protein: CASSLWGAIEAFF. The CDR3, as DNA: TGTGCCAGCAGCTTATGGGGCGCGATAGAAGCTTTCTTT.

This clone was detected once. The chain uses TRBV28 and TRBJ1-1; perhaps TRBD1 as D (5 bases). This CDR3 is 15 amino acids long. Germline V gene sequence: CDR1 MDHEN, CDR2 SYDVKM. Deletions cut 6 bases from V and 1 base from J, with 15 bases between. The CDR3 DNA sequence: TGTGCCAGCAGGTGGGTCTGGGGCGAGAACACTGAAGCTTTCTTT. This translates into CASRWVWGENTEAFF.

V and J are TRBV5-1 and TRBJ1-4; no clear D gene. Trimming removed 7 bases from V and 6 bases from J, with 10 bases in between. This CDR3 has 12 residues. Germline V gene sequence: CDR1 SGHRS, CDR2 YFSETQ. This chain's CDR3 is CASSTGDEKLFF. The CDR3 nucleotides read TGCGCCAGCTCGACCGGGGATGAAAAACTGTTTTTT.

The chain has TRBV18 and TRBJ2-3; D gene ambiguous. The CDR3 is 17 amino acids. The V gene's germline CDR1 is KGHSH and CDR2 LQKENI. V was trimmed by 3 bases and J by 1 base, leaving 17 bases between them. CDR3 in amino acids: CASSPQMAARGTDTQYF. In DNA, the CDR3 is TGTGCCAGCTCACCGCAGATGGCGGCTCGGGGCACAGATACGCAGTATTTT.

The CDR3, as DNA: TGTGCCAGCAGTTATTTGGGGTCAGGAGGGGAGACCCAGTACTTC. Residues: CASSYLGSGGETQYF. The chain has TRBV6-5 and TRBJ2-5; D is perhaps TRBD2 (6 bases). The CDR3 has 15 residues. From germline, CDR1 is MNHEY and CDR2 SVGAGI. The V and J ends lost 3 bases and 5 bases respectively, with 16 bases between them.